A selection of T cell receptor beta chains follows, all from one sample in a study of OX40 agonist ivuxolimab in advanced cancers. Some clones are missing from TCRdb's copy, which holds only in-frame ones; the method was immunoSEQ multiplex PCR. The table shows tens of thousands of clones, with roughly 87% occurring only once. The sequences come from CD4+ or CD8+ T cells sorted from blood, collected in a trial of the OX40 agonist ivuxolimab. These receptors came from an adult with an advanced solid tumor such as melanoma, head and neck, liver or kidney cancer. The CDR3 runs from the conserved cysteine through the conserved F or W. Fields, in order: V gene, J gene, D gene, clone size, CDR3 protein, CDR3 DNA. A D gene is named only where the DNA matches it firmly. Clone size, where shown, is once, few, many, or a class for clones that have expanded.

V gene: TRBV4-2
J gene: TRBJ2-5
D gene: NA
clone size: NA
CDR3 protein: CASSQERAGGVWTQYF
CDR3 DNA: TGTGCCAGCAGCCAAGAAAGAGCAGGTGGTGTCTGGACCCAGTACTTC

V gene: TRBV5-4
J gene: TRBJ1-1
D gene: TRBD1
clone size: NA
CDR3 protein: CASSPVSGGNTEAFF
CDR3 DNA: TGTGCCAGCAGCCCTGTCTCAGGGGGAAACACTGAAGCTTTCTTT

V gene: TRBV7-2
J gene: TRBJ1-3
D gene: NA
clone size: NA
CDR3 protein: CASSSGRQNTIYF
CDR3 DNA: TGTGCCAGCAGCTCGGGCCGGCAGAACACCATATATTTT

V gene: TRBV5-1
J gene: TRBJ2-7
D gene: TRBD1
clone size: NA
CDR3 protein: CASSPGQAKEQYF
CDR3 DNA: TGCGCCAGCAGCCCCGGACAGGCGAAGGAGCAGTACTTC

V gene: TRBV7-9
J gene: TRBJ2-6
D gene: NA
clone size: once
CDR3 protein: CASSFEGSSGANVLTF
CDR3 DNA: TGTGCCAGCAGCTTCGAAGGGTCCTCTGGGGCCAACGTCCTGACTTTC

V gene: TRBV7-9
J gene: TRBJ2-4
D gene: NA
clone size: NA
CDR3 protein: CASSWGRGLAKNIQYF
CDR3 DNA: TGTGCCAGCAGCTGGGGGAGGGGGTTGGCCAAAAACATTCAGTACTTC

V gene: TRBV6-4
J gene: TRBJ2-3
D gene: NA
clone size: NA
CDR3 protein: CASSPGAHLSTDTQYF
CDR3 DNA: TGTGCCAGCAGTCCGGGGGCCCACCTTAGCACAGATACGCAGTATTTT

V gene: TRBV7-2
J gene: TRBJ2-5
D gene: NA
clone size: NA
CDR3 protein: CASSLARETQYF
CDR3 DNA: TGTGCCAGCAGCTTAGCACGGGAGACCCAGTACTTC

V gene: TRBV5-6
J gene: TRBJ1-1
D gene: TRBD1
clone size: few
CDR3 protein: CASSVQGVNTEAFF
CDR3 DNA: TGTGCCAGCAGCGTACAGGGGGTGAACACTGAAGCTTTCTTT

V gene: TRBV6-6
J gene: TRBJ2-1
D gene: TRBD2
clone size: NA
CDR3 protein: CASSYDAGGPGEQFF
CDR3 DNA: TGTGCCAGCAGTTACGACGCGGGAGGCCCCGGTGAGCAGTTCTTC